This TCR beta chain was identified during a study of Tregs in tolerant kidney transplant recipients. Trimming removed 0 bases from V and 6 bases from J; junction bases left unmatched: 14. Germline CDR1 is SNHLY and CDR2 is FYNNEI. The CDR3 has 21 amino acids. Recipients received nonmyeloablative bone marrow transplants from related graft donors, with transient mixed chimerism. CD4+CD25+CD127- Tregs, CD4+CD25- non-Tregs, CD4 and CD8 cells were sorted. The assay was immunoSEQ multiplex PCR, and TCRdb's table has in-frame clones only and misses some. The profile shows under 90,000 clones, over 75% of them singletons.

This sample comprised CD4+ T cells from blood (PBMCs), obtained 24 months after the transplant. The clonotype originates from a human patient who received a combined kidney and bone marrow transplant. A share of the T cells may be of graft donor origin. The J gene is TRBJ2-1, the V gene TRBV2, with 16 bases identical to TRBD2. The CDR3 reads CASSEAVPGLAGGPTFNEQFF. Written as DNA, the CDR3 is TGTGCCAGCAGTGAAGCAGTACCGGGACTAGCGGGAGGGCCAACTTTCAATGAGCAGTTCTTC.